The 24 T cell receptor beta chains listed next were all sequenced from one sample in a study of T-cell memory formation after mild COVID-19. One entry per CDR3 protein, called by TCRdb with MiXCR from the 5' RACE reads. The sample has approximately 400,000 distinct CDR3 sequences, 20% to 30% seen once. The sequencing input was PBMCs or a T cell subset sorted from them (not recorded which). These receptors originate from an adult woman who had mild COVID-19 (a few samples of this study predate the infection). Cell type and time point are not known.

The CDR3 DNA reads as TGTGCCAGCAGCCTGGGACTAGCGGCCTCCTACGAGCAGTACTTC. It encodes CASSLGLAASYEQYF. The chain links TRBV9 to TRBJ2-7; TRBD2 aligns across 11 bases. The V and J ends lost 4 bases and 0 bases, in that order; junction bases with no gene match: 3. The CDR3 runs to 15 residues. CDR1 SGDLS and CDR2 YYNGEE come from the germline V gene.

This rearrangement joins TRBV7-9 to TRBJ1-2; possibly TRBD1 for D (6 bases). Germline V gene sequence: CDR1 SEHNR, CDR2 FQNEAQ (reference sequence). CDR3 length: 15 amino acids. Trimming shortened V by 5 bases and J by 4 bases, and 17 bases separated the two germline ends. CDR3 nucleotide sequence: TGTGCCAGCAGCCACTTTCCAGGACAGTTCTATGGCTACACCTTC. Translated, it gives CASSHFPGQFYGYTF. The variable domain in full, completed from reference TRBV7-9 and TRBJ1-2, reads DTGVSQNPRHKITKRGQNVTFRCDPISEHNRLYWYRQTLGQGPEFLTYFQNEAQLEKSRLLSDRFSAERPKGSFSTLEIQRTEQGDSAMYLCASSHFPGQFYGYTFGSGTRLTVV.

In DNA form, the CDR3 reads TGCGCCAGCAGCCCCGTTGGGGGTGTGGTCGAGCAGTACTTC. This encodes CASSPVGGVVEQYF. The chain uses TRBV4-1 and TRBJ2-7; D assignment may be TRBD1 or TRBD2 (5 bases each). V was trimmed by 4 bases and J by 6 bases, leaving 16 bases between them. The CDR3 consists of 14 residues. The V gene's germline CDR1 is MGHRA and CDR2 YSYEKL.

The chain is built from TRBV19 and TRBJ1-5; unclear D gene. The V end was cut by 7 bases, the J end by 2 bases, with 15 bases between. The germline gives CDR1 LNHDA, CDR2 SQIVND (reference sequence). This CDR3 is 15 amino acids long. The CDR3 is CASKEAPGGNQPQHF. DNA of the CDR3: TGTGCCAGTAAAGAGGCCCCTGGGGGCAATCAGCCCCAGCATTTT.

A single count supports this clonotype. V usage is TRBV27 and J usage is TRBJ2-3; a weak D match, TRBD1 (6 bases). CDR1 is MNHEY, CDR2 SMNVEV, per germline (reference sequence). Trimming left V 5 bases short and J 2 bases short, with 14 bases between. This CDR3 has 15 amino acids. The DNA of the CDR3 is TGTGCCAGCAGTCCTACAGGGAGTCACACAGATACGCAGTATTTT. This gives the protein CASSPTGSHTDTQYF.

The rearrangement links TRBV11-2 to TRBJ2-3; 7 bases match TRBD2. CDR3 size: 16 residues. Losses at the gene ends were 4 bases for V and 2 bases for J; bases not matched to a gene: 9. Germline CDR1 is SGHAT and CDR2 is FQNNGV. CDR3 sequence: CASSSRTGTNTDTQYF. For the CDR3, the DNA is TGTGCCAGCAGCTCTAGAACCGGGACTAACACAGATACGCAGTATTTT.

The chain carries TRBV4-1 and TRBJ1-4; no reliable D call. The V gene's germline CDR1 is MGHRA and CDR2 YSYEKL. V shed 1 base and J shed 3 bases, with 12 bases lying between them. The CDR3 consists of 16 residues. CDR3 coding DNA: TGCGCCAGCAGCCAAGTGGCCCGGGAACCTAATGAAAAACTGTTTTTT. It specifies CASSQVAREPNEKLFF.

This clonotype was counted only a few times. The chain recombines TRBV7-4 with TRBJ2-3; 8 positions match TRBD2. This CDR3 is built from 14 residues. Unmatched junction bases numbered 7, after V lost 6 bases and J lost 5 bases. The germline gives CDR1 SGHVT, CDR2 SQSDAQ. The chain's CDR3 is CASRPGGKIDTQYF. The CDR3 bases are TGTGCCAGCAGACCGGGGGGGAAGATAGATACGCAGTATTTT.

This clonotype was seen more than once but under ten times. The chain carries TRBV4-3 and TRBJ2-7; 10 bases align to TRBD2. After removal of 0 bases from V and 4 bases from J, the junction contained 3 bases not matched to a gene. The CDR3 length is 15 residues. Germline V gene data show CDR1 as LGHNA and CDR2 as YSLEER. CDR3 coding DNA: TGCGCCAGCAGCCAAGAATTACTAGCGGGGTACGAGCAGTACTTC. The encoded protein is CASSQELLAGYEQYF.

Turning to this clonotype: No DNA is shown, since the ends of the CDR3 on it are uncertain; the CDR3 is the one TCRdb lists. The genes are TRBV21-1 and TRBJ2-1; the table's D call, TRBD2, has no DNA check behind it. TRBV21-1 represents a pseudogene. The length of the CDR3 is 19 amino acids, counting both ends. The CDR3 here is CASSKVASGSPRGRGEQFF.

This clonotype has just a few counts. This chain joins TRBV7-9 and TRBJ2-2; no firm D call. The germline CDR1 and CDR2 sequences are SEHNR and FQNEAQ (reference sequence). The V end was cut by 5 bases, the J end by 2 bases, with 9 bases between. The CDR3 sequence is 14 residues long. CDR3 sequence: CASSGVFNTGELFF. In DNA, the CDR3 is TGTGCCAGCAGCGGGGTGTTCAACACCGGGGAGCTGTTTTTT.

CDR3 nucleotide sequence: TGTGCCAGCAGCAAAGGGGCGTGTCCTTGGACCGGGGAGCTGTTTTTT. Protein sequence: CASSKGACPWTGELFF. The V and J genes are TRBV21-1 and TRBJ2-2; the table names TRBD1, a call not compared with the DNA. TRBV21-1 is noted as a pseudogene. The CDR3 runs 16 residues.

The chain links TRBV11-2 to TRBJ2-7; D ambiguous. Germline values: CDR1 SGHAT, CDR2 FQNNGV. Trimming removed 2 bases from V and 2 bases from J, with 13 bases in between. CDR3 length: 15 residues. The CDR3 reads CASSLSSIRTYEQYF. Here the CDR3 DNA reads TGTGCCAGCAGCTTATCATCAATTCGGACCTACGAGCAGTACTTC.

The V call is TRBV2, the J call TRBJ2-7; D possibly uses TRBD1 or TRBD2 (5 bases each). This CDR3 spans 14 amino acids. In germline, CDR1 is SNHLY, CDR2 FYNNEI. V lost 7 bases and J lost 1, with 14 bases in between. The CDR3 DNA is TGTGCCAGCATTCAAGGCAGGGAGTCCTACGAGCAGTACTTC. This encodes CASIQGRESYEQYF.

This clonotype was observed a handful of times. The chain links TRBV21-1 to TRBJ1-2; the table gives TRBD1 as D, unverified against the DNA. TRBV21-1 is a pseudogene locus. This CDR3 has 16 amino acids. CDR3 residues: CASSIPMTGCGYGYTF. The CDR3 DNA follows: TGTGCCAGCAGCATCCCCATGACAGGTTGCGGCTATGGCTACACCTTC.

The rearrangement links TRBV4-1 to TRBJ2-7, with D possibly TRBD1 on 6 matching bases. The CDR3 covers 15 residues. Germline values: CDR1 MGHRA, CDR2 YSYEKL. V lost 0 bases, J lost 6 bases, and 15 bases lay in between. The CDR3 region is CASSQEETGVREQYF. The CDR3 nucleotides are TGCGCCAGCAGCCAAGAGGAGACAGGTGTACGCGAGCAGTACTTC.

At least ten counts were recorded for this clonotype. V gene TRBV14 combines with J gene TRBJ2-5, with 11 bases identical to TRBD2. This CDR3 is built from 20 residues. With 0 bases clipped from V and 5 bases from J, the junction kept 17 bases outside the gene matches. Germline values: CDR1 SGHDN, CDR2 FVKESK. The CDR3: CASSQDHSITSGGPGETQYF. The CDR3 coding sequence is TGTGCCAGCAGCCAAGATCATAGTATTACTAGCGGGGGCCCCGGGGAGACCCAGTACTTC.

The chain combines TRBV15 with TRBJ2-3; the match to TRBD1 covers 7 bases. From germline, CDR1 is LNHNV and CDR2 YYDKDF (reference sequence). The CDR3 totals 18 residues. Trimming took 1 base from V and 0 from J; bases not matched to a gene: 10. CDR3 nucleotide sequence: TGTGCCACCAGCAGAGCGGAAGGGGGCTTATCTAGCACAGATACGCAGTATTTT. It codes for CATSRAEGGLSSTDTQYF.

This clonotype was seen many times. The V call is TRBV5-1, the J call TRBJ2-2, with D tentatively TRBD2 (6 bases). The CDR3 sequence is 11 residues long. The ends were cut back, 7 bases at V and 7 bases at J, with 8 bases in the middle. Germline V gene lookup returns CDR1 SGHRS and CDR2 YFSETQ. CDR3 sequence reads: CASEEGGELFF. Written as DNA, the CDR3 is TGCGCCAGCGAGGAGGGCGGGGAGCTGTTTTTT.

This clonotype turned up a few times. The V gene is TRBV18, the J gene TRBJ2-3; 8 positions match TRBD2. The germline V gene encodes CDR1 KGHSH and CDR2 LQKENI. The CDR3 length is 17 residues. With V trimmed by 2 bases and J by 5 bases, 12 bases remained unmatched. The CDR3 sequence is CASSPSVNSGREDTQYF. CDR3 nucleotides: TGTGCCAGCTCACCATCGGTGAACAGCGGGAGAGAAGATACGCAGTATTTT.

This clonotype turned up a few times. The chain combines TRBV11-3 with TRBJ1-1, with D uncertain. With 4 bases removed from V and 4 bases from J, the gap between germline ends came to 19 bases. The germline V gene has CDR1 SGHNT and CDR2 YENEEA. This CDR3 region has 16 residues. The CDR3 sequence: CASSSRDPQSRTEAFF. The CDR3, as DNA: TGTGCCAGCAGCTCCCGGGATCCACAGAGCCGCACTGAAGCTTTCTTT.

The gene calls are TRBV4-2 and TRBJ2-2; D is uncertain. The length of the CDR3 is 15 residues. CDR1 is LGHNA, CDR2 YNFKEQ, per germline. Trimming removed 1 base at V and 0 bases at J, with 6 bases between. The CDR3 DNA sequence: TGTGCCAGCAGCCAAGGTGGTTCGAACACCGGGGAGCTGTTTTTT. As protein: CASSQGGSNTGELFF.

This clonotype was seen repeatedly, ten times or more. The junction and the germline gene differ at one end; a read error may be behind it. V and J are TRBV5-1 and TRBJ2-5, with a tentative D call TRBD2 (6 bases). The CDR3 loop spans 14 amino acids. Per germline, CDR1 SGHRS and CDR2 YFSETQ. DNA of the CDR3: TGTGCCAGCAGTTTAGGAGGGTACCAAGAGACCCAGTACTTC. Amino acids: CASSLGGYQETQYF.

In its sample, this clonotype was seen a few times. The rearrangement links TRBV5-1 to TRBJ2-5; 9 bases are shared with TRBD2. V trimming: 0 bases; J trimming: 4 bases; junction bases outside the gene matches: 7. There are 16 residues in the CDR3. Germline assignment: CDR1 SGHRS and CDR2 YFSETQ. The CDR3 here is CASSLDGSGSPETQYF. CDR3 nucleotides: TGCGCCAGCAGCTTGGATGGTAGCGGGAGCCCAGAGACCCAGTACTTC. The variable domain in full, with the rest retrieved from reference TRBV5-1 and TRBJ2-5, is KAGVTQTPRYLIKTRGQQVTLSCSPISGHRSVSWYQQTPGQGLQFLFEYFSETQRNKGNFPGRFSGRQFSNSRSEMNVSTLELGDSALYLCASSLDGSGSPETQYFGPGTRLLVL.